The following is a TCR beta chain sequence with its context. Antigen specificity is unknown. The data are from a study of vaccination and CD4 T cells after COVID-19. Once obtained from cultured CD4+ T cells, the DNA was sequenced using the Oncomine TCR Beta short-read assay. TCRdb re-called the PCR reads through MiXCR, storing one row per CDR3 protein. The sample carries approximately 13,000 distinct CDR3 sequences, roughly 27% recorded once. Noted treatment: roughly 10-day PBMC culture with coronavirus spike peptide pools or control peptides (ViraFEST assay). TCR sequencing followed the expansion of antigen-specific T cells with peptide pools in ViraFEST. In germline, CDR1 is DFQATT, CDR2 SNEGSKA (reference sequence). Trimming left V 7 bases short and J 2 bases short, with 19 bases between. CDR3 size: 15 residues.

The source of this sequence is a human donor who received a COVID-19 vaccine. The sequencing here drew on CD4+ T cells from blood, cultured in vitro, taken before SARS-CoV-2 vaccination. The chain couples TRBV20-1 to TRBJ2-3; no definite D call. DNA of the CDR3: TGCAGTGTTGGAAGTAGGTGGGGATCCACAGATACGCAGTATTTT. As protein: CSVGSRWGSTDTQYF.